The 23 T cell receptor beta chains reported below all come from one sample, sequenced in a study of blood T cell repertoires in COVID-19. Using immunoSEQ multiplex PCR, the repertoire was profiled, and TCRdb retains in-frame clones only, with some absent. The sample has some 150,000 clones, around 80% seen once. Material: peripheral blood. Receptors originate from a man in his sixties with active or convalescent COVID-19.

The V and J genes are TRBV4-1 and TRBJ2-4, with D possibly being TRBD2 (5 bases). Germline CDR1 reads MGHRA; CDR2 reads YSYEKL. The V end was cut by 1 base, the J end by 0 bases, with 7 bases between. This CDR3 comprises 15 residues. CDR3 in amino acids: CASSQGSGAKNIQYF. As DNA, the CDR3 is TGCGCCAGCAGCCAAGGCAGCGGAGCCAAAAACATTCAGTACTTC.

The gene calls are TRBV28 and TRBJ2-2; TRBD2 aligns across 10 bases. The CDR3 consists of 15 residues. Losses at the gene ends were 4 bases for V and 4 bases for J; bases not matched to a gene: 3. Germline-derived CDR1 and CDR2 are MDHEN and SYDVKM. The CDR3 here is CASSSTSGATGELFF. The CDR3 region has the DNA TGTGCCAGCAGTTCCACTAGCGGGGCCACCGGGGAGCTGTTTTTT.

The genes are TRBV7-3 and TRBJ2-2; TRBD2 might be the D (5 bases). Per germline, CDR1 SGHTA and CDR2 FQGTGA. The CDR3 runs to 16 residues. Trimming pared 4 bases from V and 4 bases from J, leaving 16 bases between. The CDR3 here is CASSSLPGGLTGELFF. In nucleotides, the CDR3 is TGTGCCAGCAGCTCACTCCCCGGTGGACTCACCGGGGAGCTGTTTTTT.

This sequence joins TRBV5-4 and TRBJ1-5, with 8 bases identical to TRBD1. This CDR3 is built from 15 residues. CDR1 is SGHNT, CDR2 YYREEE, per germline (reference sequence). With 4 bases clipped from V and 3 bases from J, the junction kept 6 bases outside the gene matches. The CDR3 DNA is TGTGCCAGCAGCACCCGGGACAGGTACAATCAGCCCCAGCATTTT. Its translation: CASSTRDRYNQPQHF. Full variable domain (outside the CDR3, taken from reference TRBV5-4 and TRBJ1-5): ETGVTQSPTHLIKTRGQQVTLRCSSQSGHNTVSWYQQALGQGPQFIFQYYREEENGRGNFPPRFSGLQFPNYSSELNVNALELDDSALYLCASSTRDRYNQPQHFGDGTRLSIL.

The table lists this clone with a few counts. V and J are TRBV28 and TRBJ2-4; 10 nucleotides align to TRBD1. Looked up from germline, CDR1 is MDHEN and CDR2 is SYDVKM. J gave up 3 bases and V 5 bases, and 7 bases lay outside the gene matches. CDR3 size: 16 residues. CDR3 protein: CASSMDRGVGKNIQYF. The CDR3 nucleotides are TGTGCCAGCAGTATGGACAGGGGGGTAGGCAAAAACATTCAGTACTTC. The full variable domain, with the rest looked up from reference TRBV28 and TRBJ2-4, is DVKVTQSSRYLVKRTGEKVFLECVQDMDHENMFWYRQDPGLGLRLIYFSYDVKMKEKGDIPEGYSVSREKKERFSLILESASTNQTSMYLCASSMDRGVGKNIQYFGAGTRLSVL.

The J gene is TRBJ2-1, the V gene TRBV5-1, with 7 bases matching TRBD1. V gave up 0 bases and J gave up 1 base; unmatched junction bases: 1. Germline lookup yields CDR1 SGHRS and CDR2 YFSETQ. The CDR3 loop spans 15 amino acids. The CDR3 DNA reads TGCGCCAGCAGCTTGGGACAGGGATCCTACAATGAGCAGTTCTTC. The encoded protein is CASSLGQGSYNEQFF.

This rearrangement joins TRBV5-1 to TRBJ1-1; D is undetermined. CDR1 is SGHRS and CDR2 is YFSETQ in the germline V gene. The V and J ends lost 2 bases and 3 bases respectively, with 14 bases between them. This CDR3 has 15 residues. CDR3 in DNA: TGCGCCAGCAGCTTAAGACCCACACGGGACACTGAAGCTTTCTTT. Translating gives CASSLRPTRDTEAFF.

The J gene is TRBJ1-2, the V gene TRBV7-2, with D perhaps TRBD1 (6 bases). Germline loops: CDR1 SGHTA, CDR2 FQGNSA. Trimming shortened V by 5 bases and J by 8 bases, and 15 bases separated the two germline ends. The CDR3 covers 13 residues. In DNA form, the CDR3 reads TGTGCCAGCAGCCCCGACAGCCAGGGGGGCTACACCTTC. It codes for CASSPDSQGGYTF.

The gene calls are TRBV4-3 and TRBJ2-7; D not resolved. CDR1 is LGHNA and CDR2 is YSLEER in the germline V gene. CDR3 size: 14 residues. The ends were cut back, 0 bases at V and 0 bases at J, with 6 bases in the middle. This CDR3 is CASSQDGDSYEQYF. As DNA, the CDR3 is TGCGCCAGCAGCCAAGATGGAGACTCCTACGAGCAGTACTTC.

The gene calls are TRBV29-1 and TRBJ1-1; 7 positions match TRBD1. J was trimmed by 0 bases and V by 7 bases; bases with no gene match: 2. The CDR3 is 12 residues long. Germline values: CDR1 SQVTM, CDR2 ANQGSEA. The CDR3 nucleotides are TGCAGCGGGGGGACAGTGAACACTGAAGCTTTCTTT. Its protein product is CSGGTVNTEAFF.

There are a few counts of this clone. The CDR3 here is CASSLRGTSANTGELFF. The CDR3 DNA reads as TGCGCCAGCAGCTTAAGAGGGACTAGCGCTAACACCGGGGAGCTGTTTTTT. V and J are TRBV5-1 and TRBJ2-2; TRBD2 agrees at 10 bases. This CDR3 has 17 amino acids. The germline gives CDR1 SGHRS, CDR2 YFSETQ. J lost 2 bases, V lost 2 bases, and 6 bases had no gene match.

The chain couples TRBV6-6 to TRBJ1-5, with unresolved D. Germline V gene lookup returns CDR1 MNHNY and CDR2 SVGAGI (reference sequence). This CDR3 contains 12 residues. The germline V and J ends were trimmed by 7 bases and 3 bases, with 7 bases remaining between them. DNA for the CDR3: TGTGCCAGCAACTATTACAATCAGCCCCAGCATTTT. Its translation is CASNYYNQPQHF.

The gene calls are TRBV11-3 and TRBJ2-3; 12 bases agree with TRBD2. Germline V gene lookup returns CDR1 SGHNT and CDR2 YENEEA. After removal of 5 bases from V and 7 bases from J, the junction contained 13 bases not matched to a gene. The CDR3 runs to 17 residues. Written as DNA, the CDR3 is TGTGCCAGCAGCACCCGGACTAGCGGGACCGGTGATCATACGCAGTATTTT. It codes for CASSTRTSGTGDHTQYF.

The chain combines TRBV3-1 (or the pseudogene TRBV3-2) with TRBJ1-2; D remains unclear. In germline, CDR1 is LGHDT, CDR2 YNNKEL (reference sequence). The CDR3 length is 16 residues. Trimming cost V 1 base and J 4 bases, with 16 bases left between them. DNA of the CDR3: TGTGCCAGCAGCCAAGGGGAGTCAAAGGGATTCTATGGCTACACCTTC. This gives the protein CASSQGESKGFYGYTF.

CDR3 DNA: TGTGCCAGCCGGGAACAGTTGAACACTGAAGCTTTCTTT. The encoded protein is CASREQLNTEAFF. The chain has TRBV28 and TRBJ1-1; D is unresolved. Deletions cut 8 bases from V and 0 bases from J, with 10 bases between. Germline V CDR1 and CDR2: MDHEN, SYDVKM. The CDR3 extends over 13 amino acids.

Within the sample, this clone is large (0.1 to 1%). Distinct nucleotide sequences in the sample also encode this CDR3. The chain recombines TRBV9 with TRBJ2-3; TRBD2 agrees at 7 bases. CDR1 and CDR2 (germline): SGDLS, YYNGEE. V lost 3 bases, J lost 4 bases, and 11 bases stayed unmatched. The CDR3 has 16 amino acids. Written as DNA, the CDR3 is TGTGCCAGCAGCGCACGGGTCGGCGGGAGTGCAGATACGCAGTATTTT. Its protein product is CASSARVGGSADTQYF.

In DNA form, the CDR3 reads TGTGCCAGCTCACCGGGACAGGGGAATGAGCAGTTCTTC. As protein: CASSPGQGNEQFF. J is TRBJ2-1 and V is TRBV18; 10 nucleotides line up with TRBD1. The CDR3 extends over 13 amino acids. Trimming cost V 3 bases and J 7 bases; bases outside gene matches: 0. Per germline, CDR1 KGHSH and CDR2 LQKENI.

The chain employs TRBV5-6 and TRBJ1-3; no clear D gene. The germline gives CDR1 SGHDT, CDR2 YYEEEE. This CDR3 spans 14 amino acids. The germline V and J ends were trimmed by 0 bases and 0 bases, with 4 bases remaining between them. Here the CDR3 reads CASSLDYSGNTIYF. The CDR3 nucleotides are TGTGCCAGCAGCTTGGACTACTCTGGAAACACCATATATTTT.

This clone was detected only once. The chain has TRBV28 and TRBJ1-5; TRBD1 matches at 8 bases. CDR1 and CDR2 (germline): MDHEN, SYDVKM. This CDR3 comprises 15 residues. Trimming at V came to 2 bases and at J to 7 bases, leaving 7 bases not matched to a gene. CDR3 protein: CASSLARGRVQPQHF. CDR3 DNA: TGTGCCAGCAGTTTAGCCAGGGGGCGGGTACAGCCCCAGCATTTT.

The chain is built from TRBV28 and TRBJ1-2, with D possibly being TRBD1 (6 bases). Trimming removed 4 bases at V and 3 bases at J, with 15 bases between. The CDR3 has 15 amino acids. Germline-derived CDR1 and CDR2 are MDHEN and SYDVKM. CDR3 DNA sequence: TGTGCCAGCAGTTCGGGGGGGCAGGGAGACTATGGCTACACCTTC. Translation: CASSSGGQGDYGYTF.

The chain joins TRBV28 to TRBJ1-5; 7 positions agree with TRBD1. The V and J ends lost 6 bases and 4 bases, in that order; junction bases with no gene match: 6. This CDR3 is built from 14 residues. Germline-derived CDR1 and CDR2 are MDHEN and SYDVKM. The CDR3 DNA reads as TGTGCCAGCAGCCTCGGGACAGCTAATCAGCCCCAGCATTTT. This encodes CASSLGTANQPQHF.

The chain couples TRBV24-1 to TRBJ2-1; TRBD1 is a possible D gene (6 bases). This CDR3 is built from 16 residues. Trimming stripped 3 bases from V and 3 bases from J, with 14 bases between. Germline V gene sequence: CDR1 KGHDR, CDR2 SFDVKD. CDR3 residues: CATSDASGTHYNEQFF. CDR3 nucleotides: TGTGCCACCAGTGATGCATCTGGGACACACTACAATGAGCAGTTCTTC.

This sequence joins TRBV27 and TRBJ1-1; 12 nucleotides line up with TRBD1. In germline, CDR1 is MNHEY, CDR2 SMNVEV (reference sequence). This CDR3 spans 14 amino acids. V gave up 3 bases and J gave up 12 bases; unmatched junction bases: 8. CDR3 sequence reads: CASSLLGQGAVTFF. For the CDR3, the DNA is TGTGCCAGCAGTTTGCTGGGACAGGGGGCTGTAACTTTCTTT.